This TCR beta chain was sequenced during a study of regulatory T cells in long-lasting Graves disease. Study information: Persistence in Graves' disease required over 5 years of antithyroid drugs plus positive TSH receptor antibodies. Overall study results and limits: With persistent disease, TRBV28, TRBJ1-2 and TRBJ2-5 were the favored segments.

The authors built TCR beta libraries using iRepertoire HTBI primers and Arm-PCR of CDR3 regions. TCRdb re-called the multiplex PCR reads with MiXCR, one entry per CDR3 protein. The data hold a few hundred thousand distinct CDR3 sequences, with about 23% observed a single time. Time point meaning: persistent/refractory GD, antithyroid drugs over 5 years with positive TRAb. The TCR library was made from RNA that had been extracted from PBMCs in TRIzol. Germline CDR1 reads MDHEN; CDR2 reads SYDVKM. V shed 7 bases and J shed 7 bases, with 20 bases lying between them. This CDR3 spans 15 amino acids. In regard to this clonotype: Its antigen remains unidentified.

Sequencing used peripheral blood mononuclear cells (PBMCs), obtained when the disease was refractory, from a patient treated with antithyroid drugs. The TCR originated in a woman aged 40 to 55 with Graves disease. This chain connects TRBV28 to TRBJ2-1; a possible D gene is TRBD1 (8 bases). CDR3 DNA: TGTGCCAGCAACAGCCGGGGGGACAGGACTAATGAGCAGTTCTTC. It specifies CASNSRGDRTNEQFF.